The TCR beta chain described here comes from a study of blood T cell repertoires in COVID-19. As for the study in general: PBMCs, B-cell-depleted T cells, or T cells were the source of the cDNA or gDNA that made up the material.

Participant ages covered roughly 18 to 89 years across approximately 25 US areas. Clinical history reported by participants formed the basis on which cohorts were assigned. Per the original data handling: Estimation of nucleated cell counts was performed using reference gene primer amplification. The repertoire was sequenced with immunoSEQ multiplex PCR; TCRdb's copy has only in-frame clones and lacks some. The V and J calls and clone size are taken from that table; D and trimming were inferred from the DNA. The sample has roughly 250,000 clones; roughly nine tenths are singletons. The CDR3 is 18 residues long. Germline loops: CDR1 SGHRS, CDR2 YFSETQ. V lost 2 bases to trimming and J lost 0 bases, with 19 bases between them.

The receptor comes from a woman aged 18-29 years who had recovered from COVID-19. This sequence joins TRBV5-1 and TRBJ2-3; TRBD2 might be the D (5 bases). The specimen sequenced was PBMCs or T cells enriched from blood (not recorded which). CDR3 protein: CASSFHLLGERSTDTQYF. CDR3 DNA sequence: TGCGCCAGCAGCTTTCATCTACTAGGTGAGAGAAGCACAGATACGCAGTATTTT. Full variable domain (outside the CDR3, taken from reference TRBV5-1 and TRBJ2-3): KAGVTQTPRYLIKTRGQQVTLSCSPISGHRSVSWYQQTPGQGLQFLFEYFSETQRNKGNFPGRFSGRQFSNSRSEMNVSTLELGDSALYLCASSFHLLGERSTDTQYFGPGTRLTVL.